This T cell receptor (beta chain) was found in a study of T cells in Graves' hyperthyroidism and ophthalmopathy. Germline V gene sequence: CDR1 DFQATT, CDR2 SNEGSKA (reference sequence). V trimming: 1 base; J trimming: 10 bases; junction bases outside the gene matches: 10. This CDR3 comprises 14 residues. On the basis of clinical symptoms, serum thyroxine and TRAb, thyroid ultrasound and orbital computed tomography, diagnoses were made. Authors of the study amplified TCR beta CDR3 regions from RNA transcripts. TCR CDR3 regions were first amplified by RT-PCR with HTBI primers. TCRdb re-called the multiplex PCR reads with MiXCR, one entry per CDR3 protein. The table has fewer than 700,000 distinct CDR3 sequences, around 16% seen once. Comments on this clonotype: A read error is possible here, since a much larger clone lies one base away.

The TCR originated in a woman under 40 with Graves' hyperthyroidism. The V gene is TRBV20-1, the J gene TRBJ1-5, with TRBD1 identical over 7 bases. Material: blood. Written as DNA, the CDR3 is TGCAGTGCTAGAGGGGACAGCCCAAACGATCCCCAGCATTTT. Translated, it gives CSARGDSPNDPQHF.